A single sample is the source of the 12 T cell receptor beta chains below, sequenced in a study of shared clonotypes between healthy human individuals. Assay: immunoSEQ multiplex PCR; the TCRdb copy retains only in-frame clones and omits some. The sample shows 2 million to 3 million clones, 80% to 95% of them seen only once. Sequencing was performed on naive CD4+ T cells from PBMCs. Subset: CD45RA+ positively selected. Every receptor here comes from a man younger than 35 in good health. Some clones in this sample may be carry-over from other donors' samples.

The chain employs TRBV5-3 and TRBJ1-5; possibly TRBD1 for D (6 bases). TRBV5-3 is placed among ORFs of uncertain function. The CDR3 is 17 residues long. The V end was cut by 4 bases, the J end by 0 bases, with 17 bases between. CDR3 DNA sequence: TGTGCCAGAAGCCCACATTCGACAGGAATTAGCAATCAGCCCCAGCATTTT. This gives the protein CARSPHSTGISNQPQHF.

This clone was counted once. CDR3 protein: CASSLFGQSSGVDEQYF. The CDR3 DNA is TGTGCCAGCAGTTTATTCGGACAGTCTTCGGGGGTTGACGAGCAGTACTTC. V and J are TRBV27 and TRBJ2-7; D is tentatively TRBD1 or TRBD2 (6 bases each). The CDR3 extends over 17 amino acids. The V gene lost 1 base and the J gene lost 5 bases, with 21 bases spanning the gap. Germline V gene data show CDR1 as MNHEY and CDR2 as SMNVEV (reference sequence).

This clone was picked up one time. Additional DNA sequences in this sample encode the identical CDR3. This rearrangement joins TRBV7-9 to TRBJ2-3; D possibly matches TRBD1 or TRBD2 (5 bases each). The CDR3 extends over 14 amino acids. Germline V CDR1 and CDR2: SEHNR, FQNEAQ (reference sequence). Trimming took 0 bases from V and 2 from J, leaving 6 bases between them. The CDR3 region is CASSLAGVTDTQYF. CDR3 nucleotide sequence: TGTGCCAGCAGCTTAGCGGGGGTCACAGATACGCAGTATTTT.

The chain has TRBV27 and TRBJ1-1, with D possibly matching TRBD1 (6 bases). Germline values: CDR1 MNHEY, CDR2 SMNVEV (reference sequence). The CDR3 totals 17 residues. Trimming took 7 bases from V and 8 from J, leaving 29 bases between them. CDR3: CASNSPGTWVLSKEAFF. CDR3 bases: TGTGCCAGCAATTCTCCGGGGACATGGGTTCTATCGAAGGAAGCTTTCTTT.

The CDR3, as DNA: TGCGCCAGCAGCCGGAACGCGGGGAGCAATCAGCCCCAGCATTTT. Residues: CASSRNAGSNQPQHF. The genes are TRBV5-1 and TRBJ1-5; D not certain. The CDR3 loop spans 15 amino acids. V lost 4 bases to trimming and J lost 1 base, with 12 bases between them. From germline, CDR1 is SGHRS and CDR2 YFSETQ.

The V call is TRBV19, the J call TRBJ2-7, with D uncertain. Germline V CDR1 and CDR2: LNHDA, SQIVND (reference sequence). Deletions cut 4 bases from V and 1 base from J, with 14 bases between. This CDR3 has 15 amino acids. CDR3 coding DNA: TGTGCCAGTAGTACCGCGGTTGGCCTTTCCTACGAGCAGTACTTC. Its protein product is CASSTAVGLSYEQYF.

This clone occurred once. This chain joins TRBV9 and TRBJ2-3; D uncertain. Germline CDR1 is SGDLS and CDR2 is YYNGEE. Between the trimmed V and J ends, which lost 3 bases and 0 bases, there was a span of 14 bases. The CDR3 is 16 amino acids. CDR3 sequence: CASSAYSRGSTDTQYF. The CDR3 region has the DNA TGTGCCAGCAGCGCCTACAGCCGTGGGAGCACAGATACGCAGTATTTT. The full variable domain, its missing parts supplied by reference TRBV9 and TRBJ2-3, is DSGVTQTPKHLITATGQRVTLRCSPRSGDLSVYWYQQSLDQGLQFLIQYYNGEERAKGNILERFSAQQFPDLHSELNLSSLELGDSALYFCASSAYSRGSTDTQYFGPGTRLTVL.

Remarks on this clone: Other DNA sequences in the sample encode the same CDR3. J is TRBJ2-7 and V is TRBV28, with 9 bases aligning to TRBD1. The junction had 5 bases not matched to a gene; V was cut back by 6 bases and J by 2 bases. Germline V gene data show CDR1 as MDHEN and CDR2 as SYDVKM. This CDR3 has 14 residues. CDR3 loop: CASSPGQGPYEQYF. The DNA for the CDR3 is TGTGCCAGCAGCCCGGGACAGGGCCCCTACGAGCAGTACTTC.

The V and J genes are TRBV5-5 and TRBJ1-1; maybe TRBD1 (5 bases). V dropped 4 bases and J dropped 0 bases, with 25 bases sitting between them. Per the germline V gene, CDR1 is SGHKS and CDR2 is YYEKEE (reference sequence). This CDR3 comprises 19 residues. The CDR3 bases are TGTGCCAGCAGCCCAGGTGGTGGGGGGGATAGCCGCATGAACACTGAAGCTTTCTTT. Encoded protein: CASSPGGGGDSRMNTEAFF.

This chain joins TRBV28 and TRBJ1-3, with TRBD1 matching over 8 bases. The CDR3 covers 15 residues. The V and J ends lost 3 bases and 2 bases, in that order; junction bases with no gene match: 3. Germline lookup yields CDR1 MDHEN and CDR2 SYDVKM. CDR3 coding DNA: TGTGCCAGCAGTTTGCACAGGGGGGCTGGAAACACCATATATTTT. It translates to CASSLHRGAGNTIYF. The full variable domain, in which reference TRBV28 and TRBJ1-3 provide the parts outside the CDR3, is DVKVTQSSRYLVKRTGEKVFLECVQDMDHENMFWYRQDPGLGLRLIYFSYDVKMKEKGDIPEGYSVSREKKERFSLILESASTNQTSMYLCASSLHRGAGNTIYFGEGSWLTVV.

The chain is built from TRBV6-6 and TRBJ1-2; D gene ambiguous. Germline-derived CDR1 and CDR2 are MNHNY and SVGAGI (reference sequence). CDR3 length: 11 amino acids. V shed 11 bases and J shed 1 base, with 8 bases lying between them. The CDR3 DNA is TGTGCCGTGGGCGGTAACTATGGCTACACCTTC. It encodes CAVGGNYGYTF.

This chain links TRBV28 with TRBJ2-5, with a weak D call TRBD1 (5 bases). The assigned J gene may be wrong: the sequence end matches TRBJ2-7 better. CDR3 length: 14 residues. Germline assignment: CDR1 MDHEN and CDR2 SYDVKM. The CDR3 DNA sequence: TGTGCCAGCAGTGGACAAGGACGGAACTACGAGCAGTACTTC. Amino acid sequence: CASSGQGRNYEQYF.